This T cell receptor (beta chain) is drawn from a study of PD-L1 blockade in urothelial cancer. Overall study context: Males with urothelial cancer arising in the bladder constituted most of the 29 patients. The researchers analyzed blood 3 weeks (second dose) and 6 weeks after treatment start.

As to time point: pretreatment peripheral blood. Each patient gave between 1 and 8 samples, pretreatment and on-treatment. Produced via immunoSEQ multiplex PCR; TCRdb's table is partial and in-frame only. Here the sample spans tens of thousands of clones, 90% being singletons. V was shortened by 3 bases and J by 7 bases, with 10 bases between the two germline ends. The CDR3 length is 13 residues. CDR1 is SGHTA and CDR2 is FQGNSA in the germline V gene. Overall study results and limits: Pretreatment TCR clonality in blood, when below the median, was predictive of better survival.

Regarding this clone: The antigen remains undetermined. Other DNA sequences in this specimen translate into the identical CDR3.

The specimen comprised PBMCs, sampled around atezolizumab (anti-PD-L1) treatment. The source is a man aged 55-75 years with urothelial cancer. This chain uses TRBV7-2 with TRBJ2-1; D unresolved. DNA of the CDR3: TGTGCCAGCAGCTTGGGCTCCCGGAATGAGCAGTTCTTC. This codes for CASSLGSRNEQFF.